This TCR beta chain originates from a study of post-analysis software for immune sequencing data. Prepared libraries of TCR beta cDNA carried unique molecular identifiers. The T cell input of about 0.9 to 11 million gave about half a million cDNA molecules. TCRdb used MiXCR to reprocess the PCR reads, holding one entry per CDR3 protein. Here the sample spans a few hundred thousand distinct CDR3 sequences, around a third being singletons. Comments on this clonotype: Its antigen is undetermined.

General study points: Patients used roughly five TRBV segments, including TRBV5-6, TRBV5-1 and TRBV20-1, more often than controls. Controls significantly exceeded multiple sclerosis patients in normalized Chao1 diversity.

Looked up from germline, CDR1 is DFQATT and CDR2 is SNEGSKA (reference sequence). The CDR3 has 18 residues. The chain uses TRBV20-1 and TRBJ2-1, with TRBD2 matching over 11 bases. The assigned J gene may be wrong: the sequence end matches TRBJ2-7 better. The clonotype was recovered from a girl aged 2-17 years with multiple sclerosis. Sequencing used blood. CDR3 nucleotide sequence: TGCAGTGCTGGCGGGACTAGCGGCCGATGGGGGGTCTACAATGAGCAGTACTTC. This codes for CSAGGTSGRWGVYNEQYF.